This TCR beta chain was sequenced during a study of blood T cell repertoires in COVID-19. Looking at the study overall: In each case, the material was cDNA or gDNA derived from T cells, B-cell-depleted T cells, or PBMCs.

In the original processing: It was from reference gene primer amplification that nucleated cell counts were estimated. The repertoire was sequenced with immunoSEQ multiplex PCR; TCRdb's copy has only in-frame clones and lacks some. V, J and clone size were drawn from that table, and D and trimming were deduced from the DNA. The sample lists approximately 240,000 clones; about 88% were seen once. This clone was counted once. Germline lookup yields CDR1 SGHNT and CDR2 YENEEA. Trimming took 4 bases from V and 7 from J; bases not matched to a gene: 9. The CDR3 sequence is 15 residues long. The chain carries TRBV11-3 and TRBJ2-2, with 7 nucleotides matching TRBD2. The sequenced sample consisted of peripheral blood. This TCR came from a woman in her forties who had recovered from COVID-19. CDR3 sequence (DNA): TGTGCCAGCAGCTCCCGCGGGGAGGGGCTCGGGGAGCTGTTTTTT. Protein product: CASSSRGEGLGELFF.